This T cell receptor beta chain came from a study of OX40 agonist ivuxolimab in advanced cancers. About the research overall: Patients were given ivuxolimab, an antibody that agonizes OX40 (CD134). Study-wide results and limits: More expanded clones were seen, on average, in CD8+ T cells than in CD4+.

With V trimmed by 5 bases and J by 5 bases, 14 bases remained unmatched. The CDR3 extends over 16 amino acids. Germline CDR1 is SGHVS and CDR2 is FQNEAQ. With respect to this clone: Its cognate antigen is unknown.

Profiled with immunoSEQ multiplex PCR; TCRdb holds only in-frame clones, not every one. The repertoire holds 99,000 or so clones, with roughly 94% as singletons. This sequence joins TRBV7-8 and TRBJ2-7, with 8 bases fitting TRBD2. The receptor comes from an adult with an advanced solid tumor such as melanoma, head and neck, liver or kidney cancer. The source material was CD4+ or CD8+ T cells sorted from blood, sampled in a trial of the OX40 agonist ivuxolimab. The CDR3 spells CASSPPGGGCWHEQYF. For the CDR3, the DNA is TGTGCCAGCAGCCCCCCGGGGGGGGGATGTTGGCACGAGCAGTACTTC.